The rows below give T cell receptor beta chains drawn from one sample of a study of cytotoxic CD8 clonotypes in ibrutinib-treated CLL. TCRdb's table, derived via immunoSEQ multiplex PCR, lists solely in-frame clones and lacks some. The sample carries over 15,000 clones, 81% recorded once. The sample in question was PBMCs, obtained before ibrutinib treatment. The source is a human donor with chronic lymphocytic leukemia. The CDR3 runs from the conserved cysteine through the conserved F or W. The D gene is left open where the match is weak. Clone size is not always given. Where it is, it says once, few, many or a class for expanded clones.

CDR3 DNA | CDR3 protein | J gene | clone size | V gene | D gene
TGTGCCAGCAGCTTAGATAGCCAGCGGGGGGCCTACAATGAGCAGTTCTTC | CASSLDSQRGAYNEQFF | TRBJ2-1 | medium-sized | TRBV11-2 | TRBD2
TGTGCCAGTAGTTCTATCCCGCAGGGCGCGAAAAATGAAAAACTGTTTTTT | CASSSIPQGAKNEKLFF | TRBJ1-4 | . | TRBV19 | .
TGTGCCAGCAGTGAAGGAGGGCGCGGAACTGAAGCTTTCTTT | CASSEGGRGTEAFF | TRBJ1-1 | medium-sized | TRBV2 | .
TGTGCCAGCAGCCCCCATCGGCAGGCGGGCTCTGGAAACACCATATATTTT | CASSPHRQAGSGNTIYF | TRBJ1-3 | . | TRBV13 | .
TGTGCCAGCAGCCTCAAGAGCTCGGGGGGAAAGACCCAGTACTTC | CASSLKSSGGKTQYF | TRBJ2-5 | few | TRBV5-6 | TRBD2
TGTGCCAGCAGTCCACACGGCTTGGGGACCCAGTACTTC | CASSPHGLGTQYF | TRBJ2-5 | few | TRBV28 | .
TGCGCCAGCAGCTTGGAGTCGCAATCACCCCTCCACTTT | CASSLESQSPLHF | TRBJ1-6 | . | TRBV5-1 | .
TGTGCCAGCAGCCCGATGAACACTGAAGCTTTCTTT | CASSPMNTEAFF | TRBJ1-1 | . | TRBV7-8 | .
TGTGCCAGCAGTAGGAATGTCTACGAGCAGTACTTC | CASSRNVYEQYF | TRBJ2-7 | few | TRBV2 | .
TGTGCCAGCTCACCCACACAGATTGTGGGCAATCAGCCCCAGCATTTT | CASSPTQIVGNQPQHF | TRBJ1-5 | . | TRBV18 | .
TGTGCCAGCAGAAGACAGGGGGCGACTGAAGCTTTCTTT | CASRRQGATEAFF | TRBJ1-1 | . | TRBV6-6 | TRBD1
TGTGCCAGCAGCATGGACAGGGCGGATGGCTACACCTTC | CASSMDRADGYTF | TRBJ1-2 | . | TRBV6-1 | TRBD1
TGTGCCAGCAGCTTCAGCGGTTCACCCCTCCACTTT | CASSFSGSPLHF | TRBJ1-6 | few | TRBV11-2 | .
TGTGCCTGGAGTGTGGCAGGGGGGTCCTACGAGCAGTACTTC | CAWSVAGGSYEQYF | TRBJ2-7 | . | TRBV30 | .
TGTGCCAGCAGTTTCAGGGACAGGGAAGAGACCCAGTACTTC | CASSFRDREETQYF | TRBJ2-5 | . | TRBV28 | TRBD1
TGTGCCAGCAGCTTCCTCCCAGGGACAGCGGACCGCATGAGGAATGAGCAGTTCTTC | CASSFLPGTADRMRNEQFF | TRBJ2-1 | once | TRBV7-3 | TRBD1
TGCGCCAGCAGTGGGGCAGATACGCAGTATTTT | CASSGADTQYF | TRBJ2-3 | . | TRBV10-2 | .
TGTGCCAGCAGAACGGGACTAGCGGGGGGCAGCACAGATACGCAGTATTTT | CASRTGLAGGSTDTQYF | TRBJ2-3 | . | TRBV5-4 | TRBD2
TGTGCCAGCAGCCAAGGGAGGGATCAGCCCCAGCATTTT | CASSQGRDQPQHF | TRBJ1-5 | . | TRBV14 | .
TGTGCCAGCACCCCTTGGGGGGGGAACGGGATGGCTGAAGCTTTCTTT | CASTPWGGNGMAEAFF | TRBJ1-1 | . | TRBV27 | .
TGTGCCAGCAGTTACGAAGGGGTTCGTGGCTACACCTTC | CASSYEGVRGYTF | TRBJ1-2 | . | TRBV6-5 | .
TGTGCCAGCTCACCCGACGACCAGACCCAGTACTTC | CASSPDDQTQYF | TRBJ2-5 | . | TRBV18 | .
TGCAGCGTAACAATTGACAGGGGGCCCTATGGCTACACCTTC | CSVTIDRGPYGYTF | TRBJ1-2 | . | TRBV29-1 | TRBD1
TGTGCCACCCTGGACCGAAGACACTCTGGAAACACCATATATTTT | CATLDRRHSGNTIYF | TRBJ1-3 | . | TRBV10-3 | .
TGCAGCGTTGCAGAGAACACTGAAGCTTTCTTT | CSVAENTEAFF | TRBJ1-1 | . | TRBV29-1 | .
TGTGCCAGCAGTTACTTGGGACAGGGGCCGATCTATGGCTACACCTTC | CASSYLGQGPIYGYTF | TRBJ1-2 | . | TRBV6-5 | TRBD1
TGTGCCAGCTCACCCTCTACTTCGGGAGAACAGCAGTTCTTC | CASSPSTSGEQQFF | TRBJ2-1 | . | TRBV18 | .
TGTGCCAGCAGCTTAGTGGGGCAGGGCCTCACTCTGAACACCGGGGAGCTGTTTTTT | CASSLVGQGLTLNTGELFF | TRBJ2-2 | . | TRBV11-2 | .
TGTGCCAGCAGCTTGCCGACTTTATGGCCTGAAGCTTTCTTT | CASSLPTLWPEAFF | TRBJ1-1 | . | TRBV5-5 | .
TGTGCCACCTCCCGGGACGCCCGTTCCTACGAGCAGTACTTC | CATSRDARSYEQYF | TRBJ2-7 | . | TRBV7-2 | .
TGTGCCAGTCGATACAGGGGCGCAACTAATGAAAAACTGTTTTTT | CASRYRGATNEKLFF | TRBJ1-4 | . | TRBV6-9 | TRBD1
TGTGCCAGCAGCTTATCACCTAGCGGGGACACCGGGGAGCTGTTTTTT | CASSLSPSGDTGELFF | TRBJ2-2 | . | TRBV7-2 | TRBD2
TGTGCCAGCAGTGAGGAGGGGACAGCTTCTTACACTGAAGCTTTCTTT | CASSEEGTASYTEAFF | TRBJ1-1 | . | TRBV2 | TRBD1
TGTGCCAGCAGTCTGTGGCAGCGGGGTGGCTACACCTTC | CASSLWQRGGYTF | TRBJ1-2 | medium-sized | TRBV27 | .
TGTGCCAGCTCACCGCAGGGTTCGATGAACACTGAAGCTTTCTTT | CASSPQGSMNTEAFF | TRBJ1-1 | . | TRBV18 | .
TGTGCCAGCTCAACAACAGGGTCCGGGGAGCTGTTTTTT | CASSTTGSGELFF | TRBJ2-2 | once | TRBV18 | .
TGCAGCGTTGTTAGCGGGGGTGGCTACGAGCAGTACTTC | CSVVSGGGYEQYF | TRBJ2-7 | . | TRBV29-1 | TRBD2
TGTGCCAGCAGTTACTCGTCACGGTTCTACACCGGGGAGCTGTTTTTT | CASSYSSRFYTGELFF | TRBJ2-2 | . | TRBV6-5 | .
TGTGCCAGCAGCTTAGCCCGGGGGCCCGCCTACGAGCAGTACTTC | CASSLARGPAYEQYF | TRBJ2-7 | . | TRBV11-2 | .
TGTGCCAGCAGCCAAGAGTTAGGACAGGGGGGCTACGAGCAGTACTTC | CASSQELGQGGYEQYF | TRBJ2-7 | once | TRBV4-2 | TRBD1
TGTGCCAGCAGTTACGGGGGGGCCTCTAACTATGGCTACACCTTC | CASSYGGASNYGYTF | TRBJ1-2 | few | TRBV6-5 | .
TGTGCCAGCAGCTTGTCATGGGGTTCGGGGCGGAATGAGCAGTTCTTC | CASSLSWGSGRNEQFF | TRBJ2-1 | . | TRBV11-1 | .
TGTGCCAGCTCACCACAACAGGGGGAGAACACTGAAGCTTTCTTT | CASSPQQGENTEAFF | TRBJ1-1 | . | TRBV18 | TRBD1
TGTGCCAGCAGCTTAGCGCCCGGGGGCCATCAGCCCCAGCATTTT | CASSLAPGGHQPQHF | TRBJ1-5 | . | TRBV7-8 | .
TGTGCCAGTAGAGACAGGACCTCCCCCCAGCATTTT | CASRDRTSPQHF | TRBJ1-5 | . | TRBV19 | .
TGCAGCGTTGAAGTTTGGGGACAGTCAAGCGAGCAGTACTTC | CSVEVWGQSSEQYF | TRBJ2-7 | . | TRBV29-1 | TRBD1
TGTGCCAGCAGTTCAGGACAGGGTTTTTTTAATGAGCAGTTCTTC | CASSSGQGFFNEQFF | TRBJ2-1 | . | TRBV6-5 | TRBD1
TGTGCCAGCAGTTCCTACCTGACAGAAAATGAAGCTTTCTTT | CASSSYLTENEAFF | TRBJ1-1 | once | TRBV6-8 | .
TGTGCCAGTAGTATAGATCAGTGGGACACGGGGGAGCAGTACTTC | CASSIDQWDTGEQYF | TRBJ2-7 | . | TRBV19 | .
TGTGCCTGGAGTGGACAGGGTTCCTACGAGCAGTACTTC | CAWSGQGSYEQYF | TRBJ2-7 | . | TRBV30 | TRBD1